The 6 T cell receptor beta chains below were found in one sample sequenced in a study of cytomegalovirus exposure and HLA in healthy donors. The PCR had 60 Vbeta and 13 Jbeta primers. Measured with immunoSEQ multiplex PCR; TCRdb has only the in-frame clones, and not every one. The sample holds around 85,000 clones, around four fifths seen once. Sequences were obtained from PBMCs. The receptors come from a man aged 25-45 years in good health and CMV-seronegative.

This chain links TRBV28 with TRBJ2-3, with 9 bases lining up with TRBD1. V was clipped by 6 bases and J by 8 bases; unmatched bases: 15. Germline CDR1 is MDHEN and CDR2 is SYDVKM. This CDR3 has 16 amino acids. CDR3 bases: TGTGCCAGCAGCCTCATCATGGGACAGGGTTCGGGTACGCAGTATTTT. Amino acids: CASSLIMGQGSGTQYF.

V gene TRBV27 combines with J gene TRBJ2-7; 10 bases align to TRBD1. The V segment lost 3 bases and the J segment 2 bases; nucleotides outside the gene matches: 4. The CDR3 is 15 residues long. Germline CDR1 MNHEY, CDR2 SMNVEV (reference sequence). CDR3 loop: CASSFDRGRAYEQYF. The CDR3 DNA is TGTGCCAGCAGTTTTGACAGGGGGCGGGCCTACGAGCAGTACTTC.

The chain is built from TRBV7-9 and TRBJ2-6, with D tentatively TRBD1 (5 bases). Germline V CDR1 and CDR2: SEHNR, FQNEAQ (reference sequence). This CDR3 has 16 amino acids. V gave up 5 bases and J gave up 12 bases, with 23 bases separating them. In DNA form, the CDR3 reads TGTGCCAGCAGCACCCAGGGCCCCCCTTCTGTCCGCGTCCTGACTTTC. This sequence encodes CASSTQGPPSVRVLTF.

The CDR3 protein is CASSFGSGELFF. Written as DNA, the CDR3 is TGTGCCAGCAGTTTCGGTTCCGGGGAGCTGTTTTTT. The gene calls are TRBV28 and TRBJ2-2, with D unresolved. Germline V gene lookup returns CDR1 MDHEN and CDR2 SYDVKM. The CDR3 contains 12 residues. The germline V and J ends were trimmed by 3 bases and 6 bases, with 5 bases remaining between them.

The V gene is TRBV5-1, the J gene TRBJ2-7; tentative D call: TRBD1 (7 bases). Trimming pared 3 bases from V and 5 bases from J, leaving 18 bases between. Germline V CDR1 and CDR2: SGHRS, YFSETQ. This CDR3 spans 15 amino acids. The CDR3 nucleotides read TGCGCCAGCAGCTCCGGGCGGGGACAGAGGAACGAGCAGTACTTC. It encodes CASSSGRGQRNEQYF.

V and J are TRBV5-1 and TRBJ1-2, with 12 positions matching TRBD1. J was trimmed by 7 bases and V by 3 bases; bases with no gene match: 7. Per the germline V gene, CDR1 is SGHRS and CDR2 is YFSETQ. CDR3 length: 15 amino acids. CDR3 sequence: CASSYPGQGAGGYTF. CDR3 DNA: TGCGCCAGCAGCTACCCGGGACAGGGGGCCGGTGGCTACACCTTC.